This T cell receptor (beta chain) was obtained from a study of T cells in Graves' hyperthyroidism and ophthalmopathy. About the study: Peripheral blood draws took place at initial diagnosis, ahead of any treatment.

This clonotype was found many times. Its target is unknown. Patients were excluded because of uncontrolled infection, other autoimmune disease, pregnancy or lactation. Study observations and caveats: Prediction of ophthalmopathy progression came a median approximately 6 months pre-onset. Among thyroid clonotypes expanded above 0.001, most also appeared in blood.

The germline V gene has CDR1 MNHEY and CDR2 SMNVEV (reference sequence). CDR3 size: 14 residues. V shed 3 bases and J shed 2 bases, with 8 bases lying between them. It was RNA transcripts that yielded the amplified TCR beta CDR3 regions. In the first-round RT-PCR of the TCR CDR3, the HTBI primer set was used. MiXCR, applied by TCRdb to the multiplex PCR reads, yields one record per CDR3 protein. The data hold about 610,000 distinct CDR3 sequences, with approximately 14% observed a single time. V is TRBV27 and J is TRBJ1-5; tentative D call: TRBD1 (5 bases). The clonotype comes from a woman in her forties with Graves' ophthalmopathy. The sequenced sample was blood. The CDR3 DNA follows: TGTGCCAGCAGTTTCAGGGTAGGCAATCAGCCCCAGCATTTT. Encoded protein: CASSFRVGNQPQHF.